Below, one T cell receptor (beta chain) is given with its context. Its antigen remains unidentified. PCR was performed using 60 Vbeta and 13 Jbeta primers. Profiled with immunoSEQ multiplex PCR; TCRdb holds only in-frame clones, not every one. The data hold 65,000 to 90,000 clones, with about three quarters observed a single time. Trimming took 2 bases from V and 5 from J; bases not matched to a gene: 13. This CDR3 region has 17 residues. Germline loops: CDR1 SGHTA, CDR2 FQGNSA. The sample originates from a study of cytomegalovirus exposure and HLA in healthy donors. Study-level results: No immune exposure information besides CMV serostatus was available.

This clonotype was obtained from a middle-aged woman in good health and CMV-seropositive. The rearrangement links TRBV7-2 to TRBJ1-2, with 8 positions matching TRBD1. Sequencing was performed on PBMCs. The CDR3 DNA is TGTGCCAGCAGCTTAACCCCCTCTTTACAGGGGGGGTATGGCTACACCTTC. This sequence encodes CASSLTPSLQGGYGYTF.